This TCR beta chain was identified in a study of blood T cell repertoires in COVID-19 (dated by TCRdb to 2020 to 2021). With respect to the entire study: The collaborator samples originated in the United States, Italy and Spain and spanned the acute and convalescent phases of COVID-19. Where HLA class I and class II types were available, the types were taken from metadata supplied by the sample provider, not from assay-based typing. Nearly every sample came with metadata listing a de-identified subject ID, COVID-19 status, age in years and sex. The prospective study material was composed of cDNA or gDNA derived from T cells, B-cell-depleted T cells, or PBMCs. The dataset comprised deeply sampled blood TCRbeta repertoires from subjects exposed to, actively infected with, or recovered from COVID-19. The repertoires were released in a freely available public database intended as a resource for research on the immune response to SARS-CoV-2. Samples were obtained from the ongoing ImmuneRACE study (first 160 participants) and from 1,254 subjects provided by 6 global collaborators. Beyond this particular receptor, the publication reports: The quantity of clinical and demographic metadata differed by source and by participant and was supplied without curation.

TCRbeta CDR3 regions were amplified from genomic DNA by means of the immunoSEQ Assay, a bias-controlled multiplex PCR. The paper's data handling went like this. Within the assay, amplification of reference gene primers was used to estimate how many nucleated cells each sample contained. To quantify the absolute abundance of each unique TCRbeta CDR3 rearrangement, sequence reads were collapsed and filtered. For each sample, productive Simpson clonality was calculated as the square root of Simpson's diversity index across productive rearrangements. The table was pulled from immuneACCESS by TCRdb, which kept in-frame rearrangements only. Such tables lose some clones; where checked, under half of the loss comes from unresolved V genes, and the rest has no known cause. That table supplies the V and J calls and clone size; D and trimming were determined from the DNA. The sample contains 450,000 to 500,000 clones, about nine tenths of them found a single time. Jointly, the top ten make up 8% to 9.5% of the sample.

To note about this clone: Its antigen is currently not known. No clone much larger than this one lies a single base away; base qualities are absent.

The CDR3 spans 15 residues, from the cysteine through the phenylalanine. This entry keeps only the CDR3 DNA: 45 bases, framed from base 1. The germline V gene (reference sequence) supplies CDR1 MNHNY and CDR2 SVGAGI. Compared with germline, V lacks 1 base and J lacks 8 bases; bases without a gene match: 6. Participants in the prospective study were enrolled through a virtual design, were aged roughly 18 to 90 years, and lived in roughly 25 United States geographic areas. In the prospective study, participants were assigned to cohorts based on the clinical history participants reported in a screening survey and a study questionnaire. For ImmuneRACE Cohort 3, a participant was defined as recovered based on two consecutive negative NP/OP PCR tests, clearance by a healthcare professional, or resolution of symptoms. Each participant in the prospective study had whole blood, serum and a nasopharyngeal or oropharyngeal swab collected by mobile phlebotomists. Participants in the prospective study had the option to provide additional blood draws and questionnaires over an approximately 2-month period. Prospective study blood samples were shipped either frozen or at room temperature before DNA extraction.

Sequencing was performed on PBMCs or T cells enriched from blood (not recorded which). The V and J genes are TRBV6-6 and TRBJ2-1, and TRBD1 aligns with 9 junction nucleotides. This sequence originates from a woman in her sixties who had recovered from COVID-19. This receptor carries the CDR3 CASSYFRDRVHEQFF. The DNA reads TGTGCCAGCAGTTACTTCCGGGACAGGGTTCATGAGCAGTTCTTC.